This T cell receptor (beta chain) emerged from a study of T cells in Graves' hyperthyroidism and ophthalmopathy. Researchers took RNA transcripts and amplified the TCR beta CDR3 regions from them. First-round RT-PCR of the TCR CDR3 relied on the HTBI primer set. TCRdb recomputed calls from the multiplex PCR reads with MiXCR, one row per CDR3 protein. The sample lists around 690,000 distinct CDR3 sequences; 15% to 20% were seen once. CDR1 and CDR2 (germline): MDHEN, SYDVKM. CDR3 size: 15 residues. V lost 5 bases and J lost 4; bases outside the gene matches: 8. The table lists this clonotype with many counts.

Sequenced input: blood. The chain joins TRBV28 to TRBJ2-1, with 7 bases fitting TRBD1. The sequence was collected from a man aged 50 to 60 with Graves' hyperthyroidism. The CDR3 DNA is TGTGCCAGCAGTCGCTCCGGGACAGCATACAATGAGCAGTTCTTC. Amino acids: CASSRSGTAYNEQFF.